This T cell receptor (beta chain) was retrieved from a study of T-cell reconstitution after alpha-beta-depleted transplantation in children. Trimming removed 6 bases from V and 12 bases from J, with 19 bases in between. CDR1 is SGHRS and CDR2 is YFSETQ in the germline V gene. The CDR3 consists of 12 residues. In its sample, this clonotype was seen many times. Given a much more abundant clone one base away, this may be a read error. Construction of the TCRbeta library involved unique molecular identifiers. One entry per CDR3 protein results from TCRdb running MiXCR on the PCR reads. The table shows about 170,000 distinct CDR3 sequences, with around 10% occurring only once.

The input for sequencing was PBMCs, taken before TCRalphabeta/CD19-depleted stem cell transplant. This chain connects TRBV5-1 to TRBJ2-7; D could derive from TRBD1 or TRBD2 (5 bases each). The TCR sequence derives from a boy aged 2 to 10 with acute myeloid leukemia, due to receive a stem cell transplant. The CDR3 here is CASIPEPGRLYF. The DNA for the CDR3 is TGCGCCAGCATCCCGGAACCGGGACGGCTGTACTTC.